One T cell receptor (beta chain) is described in this entry. Its antigen is still unknown. Per-base quality was not reported, and no clone a single base away is much larger than it. This sample stems from a study of PD-1 blockade in classical Hodgkin lymphoma (dated by TCRdb to 2018 to 2020). For context, the study as a whole: Nivolumab dosing was 3 mg/kg intravenously every 2 weeks, continuing until either disease progression or unacceptable toxicity. The study used TCR beta sequencing and CyTOF to define a peripheral blood immune signature of response to PD-1 blockade in classical Hodgkin lymphoma. General findings and caveats noted by the study authors: Lower diversity was observed in patients in whom nivolumab was started less than 1 year after ASCT, and these patients were excluded from later analyses so that confounding by immune reconstitution would be avoided. Baseline TCR diversity was reported as lower in newly diagnosed patients than in healthy donors, and lower still in relapsed/refractory patients. By C4D1, a significant rise was seen in CD4+ TCR diversity but not in CD8+ TCR diversity (p=0.0027 vs p=0.16), and the rise was most apparent among complete responders (p=0.02). The study was restricted to a single clinical trial cohort, and the causes of repertoire differences, possibly disease activity or prior therapy, were left undefined. Trial patients with a complete response had baseline diversity similar to that of newly diagnosed patients, while partial responders and progressors had significantly lower diversity.

The Qiagen DNeasy kit was used to extract genomic DNA both from unsorted PBMCs and from the negatively selected CD4+ and CD8+ fractions. TCR beta CDR3 regions were subjected to amplification by immunoSEQ multiplex PCR with primers that anneal to V and J segments. A synthetic immune receptor repertoire was used to minimize amplification bias, and any residual bias was removed computationally once sequencing was done. The study's processing was this. Repertoire diversity was quantified as the Shannon entropy index using custom Python scripts. Unsorted, CD4+ and CD8+ repertoires were analyzed separately, except in combined analyses where CD4+ and CD8+ sequences were merged in silico. Clonal expansion was defined as a frequency increase of at least 2-fold after treatment compared with C1D1, and clones undetected at baseline were assigned a pseudocount of 0.5. Singleton clones were defined as clones with 0 or 1 copy at C1D1, and non-singleton clones were defined as clones with 2 or more copies. By matching protein sequences in sorted samples from the same patient, clones expanded in unsorted samples were annotated as CD4+, CD8+ or unknown. Diversity changes from C1D1 to C4D1 were tested in paired samples using Wilcoxon tests. TCRdb limited this immuneACCESS table to in-frame rearrangements with V and J called. A share of clones is missing; checked studies link under half to unresolved V genes, and the rest is unexplained. D and trimming were read from the DNA, whereas the V and J calls and clone size are those reported in that table. Across this sample there are about 36,000 clones, with 60% to 80% seen only once. The ten largest clones capture around 14% of the sample.

This sample's time point label indicates: cycle 2 day 1 (C2D1) of nivolumab. All trial patients had relapsed after autologous stem cell transplantation, with cohorts A, B and C differing in prior brentuximab vedotin exposure. The trial cohort comprised some 60 patients with relapsed/refractory classical Hodgkin lymphoma whose best overall responses were complete response, partial response or progressive disease. Trial patients were treated with single-agent nivolumab in the multi-cohort phase II CheckMate 205 trial. An independent review committee assessed best overall response by applying the 2007 International Working Group response criteria. Trial PBMCs were obtained immediately prior to nivolumab initiation (C1D1) and on therapy at cycle 2 day 1 and cycle 4 day 1. Peripheral blood was collected in 8 mL Vacutainer Cell Preparation Tubes, from which PBMCs were isolated by centrifugation and then cryopreserved.

Sequenced material: peripheral blood mononuclear cells (PBMCs), taken before the second cycle of nivolumab. This TCR came from a human donor with classical Hodgkin lymphoma.

The DNA is TGTGCCAGCAGCGGACAGAACACCGGGGAGCTGTTTTTT. Protein translation: CASSGQNTGELFF. The V gene is TRBV2 and the J gene is TRBJ2-2, with a tentative D gene TRBD1 over 5 matching bases. CDR1 SNHLY and CDR2 FYNNEI were looked up in the germline V gene. The cysteine opens and the phenylalanine closes a CDR3 of 13 amino acids. Solely the CDR3 DNA is kept, with 39 bases framed from the first base. V is pared back by 6 bases and J by 1 base, with 6 bases lying between the germline termini.